The 32 T cell receptor beta chains below were found in one sample sequenced in a study of CD8+CD57+ T cells in acquired aplastic anemia (dated by TCRdb to the late 2010s). The sequencer was an Illumina HiSeq 2000. TCR beta VDJ combination and CDR3 sequence profiling used genomic DNA as the template. The raw public data were reprocessed by TCRdb itself: fastp quality trimming at Q25, MiXCR clonotype calling, in-frame beta chains only. Every distinct CDR3 protein forms one entry, paired with its most common genes and DNA. The sample table lists a few hundred thousand distinct CDR3 sequences, roughly half of them with a count of one. Around 8% of the sample goes to the ten largest clones. The specimen was sorted CD4+, CD8+, or CD8+CD57+ T cells (not recorded which) from PBMCs. These TCRs come from a human donor with severe aplastic anemia or a healthy control (not recorded which).

This chain uses TRBV20-1 with TRBJ2-3; D unresolved. The V and J ends lost 5 bases and 0 bases respectively, with 12 bases between them. Germline values: CDR1 DFQATT, CDR2 SNEGSKA (reference sequence). The CDR3 consists of 14 residues. DNA for the CDR3: TGCAGTGCTCAATCCCCGACAAGCACAGATACGCAGTATTTT. It yields the protein CSAQSPTSTDTQYF.

This clonotype came up many times. This chain joins TRBV12-3 or TRBV12-4 and TRBJ1-1; D remains unclear. The CDR3 sequence is 13 residues long. The V end was cut by 5 bases, the J end by 0 bases, with 7 bases between. The CDR3 here is CASSGRMNTEAFF. Written as DNA, the CDR3 is TGTGCCAGCAGTGGCAGAATGAACACTGAAGCTTTCTTT.

This clonotype has just a few counts. This rearrangement joins TRBV11-2 to TRBJ2-7; maybe TRBD2 (8 bases). Germline lookup yields CDR1 SGHAT and CDR2 FQNNGV. This CDR3 contains 15 residues. V was clipped by 5 bases and J by 5 bases, with 19 bases between them. This CDR3 is CASSPLGRGRDEQYF. In nucleotides, the CDR3 is TGTGCCAGCAGCCCCCTCGGGAGGGGGCGGGACGAGCAGTACTTC. Variable domain in full (rest from reference TRBV11-2 and TRBJ2-7): EAGVAQSPRYKIIEKRQSVAFWCNPISGHATLYWYQQILGQGPKLLIQFQNNGVVDDSQLPKDRFSAERLKGVDSTLKIQPAKLEDSAVYLCASSPLGRGRDEQYFGPGTRLTVT.

This rearrangement joins TRBV12-5 to TRBJ1-3; unclear D gene. Germline loops: CDR1 LGHNT, CDR2 FRNRAP. Between the trimmed V and J ends, which lost 6 bases and 0 bases, there was a span of 9 bases. CDR3 length: 14 residues. CDR3 nucleotides: TGTGCTAGTGGGAGGGCGACCTCTGGAAACACCATATATTTT. This codes for CASGRATSGNTIYF.

As for this clonotype: This may stem from a read error, because a much larger clone lies one nucleotide away. This sequence joins TRBV5-6 and TRBJ1-2, with 9 positions matching TRBD1. Germline V gene sequence: CDR1 SGHDT, CDR2 YYEEEE. This CDR3 is built from 19 residues. The CDR3 sequence: CAGSLARGTGGYLPGGYTF. CDR3 DNA sequence: TGTGCCGGCAGCTTGGCCCGGGGAACAGGGGGCTATCTTCCTGGAGGCTACACCTTC. Combining the CDR3 with reference TRBV5-6 and TRBJ1-2 gives the whole variable domain DAGVTQSPTHLIKTRGQQVTLRCSPKSGHDTVSWYQQALGQGPQFIFQYYEEEERQRGNFPDRFSGHQFPNYSSELNVNALLLGDSALYLCAGSLARGTGGYLPGGYTFGSGTRLTVV.

The V gene is TRBV19, the J gene TRBJ2-7; D unresolved. The CDR3 runs to 13 residues. V was trimmed by 1 base and J by 4 bases, leaving 8 bases between them. Germline V lookup: CDR1 LNHDA, CDR2 SQIVND (reference sequence). As DNA, the CDR3 is TGTGCCAGTAGTATAGTCCACCCATACGAGCAGTACTTC. Residues: CASSIVHPYEQYF.

The chain uses TRBV5-6 and TRBJ1-3, with unresolved D. V lost 4 bases and J 4 bases, leaving 6 bases between the germline ends. Germline CDR1 SGHDT, CDR2 YYEEEE. The CDR3 contains 12 residues. The CDR3 nucleotides read TGTGCCAGCAGCGAGCCCGGAAACACCATATATTTT. Its protein product is CASSEPGNTIYF.

The table lists this clonotype with many counts. A much larger clone differs by one base, so this may be a read error. The chain has TRBV7-9 and TRBJ2-7, with 8 bases lining up with TRBD1. Germline CDR1 reads SEHNR; CDR2 reads FQNEAQ (reference sequence). The CDR3 is 13 amino acids. CDR3 amino acids: CASSLQGAYGQYF. Here the CDR3 DNA reads TGTGCCAGCAGCTTACAGGGGGCCTACGGGCAGTACTTC. Supplemented by reference TRBV7-9 and TRBJ2-7, the full variable domain reads DTGVSQNPRHKITKRGQNVTFRCDPISEHNRLYWYRQTLGQGPEFLTYFQNEAQLEKSRLLSDRFSAERPKGSFSTLEIQRTEQGDSAMYLCASSLQGAYGQYFGPGTRLTVT.

This clonotype appeared many times. This chain connects TRBV29-1 to TRBJ2-1, with D possibly being TRBD1 (5 bases). V was pared by 4 bases and J by 2 bases, with 12 bases between. Germline CDR1 and CDR2: SQVTM and ANQGSEA. The CDR3 length is 14 residues. CDR3 sequence (DNA): TGCAGCGTTGTGAAGGGGTCCACCTACAATGAGCAGTTCTTC. It specifies CSVVKGSTYNEQFF.

CDR3 nucleotides: TGCAGTGCTAGAGACAGGAGGTCCTGGGATGAGCAGTTCTTC. This encodes CSARDRRSWDEQFF. The chain combines TRBV20-1 with TRBJ2-1, with D perhaps TRBD2 (5 bases). The germline V and J ends were trimmed by 0 bases and 8 bases, with 14 bases remaining between them. The germline V gene encodes CDR1 DFQATT and CDR2 SNEGSKA (reference sequence). CDR3 length equals 14 residues.

This clonotype occurred a few times. The chain uses TRBV12-3 or TRBV12-4 and TRBJ1-2, with D tentatively TRBD1 (6 bases). V was cut by 3 bases and J by 8 bases, with 13 bases left in between. The CDR3 consists of 13 residues. The chain's CDR3 is CASSFGRGSGYTF. The CDR3, as DNA: TGTGCCAGCAGTTTCGGCAGGGGCAGCGGCTACACCTTC.

The chain uses TRBV7-2 and TRBJ1-5, with D unclear. The CDR3 is 13 amino acids. In germline, CDR1 is SGHTA, CDR2 FQGNSA. The V end was cut by 4 bases, the J end by 11 bases, with 15 bases between. CDR3 nucleotides: TGTGCCAGCAGCTCATCCAACCAAGAGACCCAGCATTTT. This sequence encodes CASSSSNQETQHF.

The CDR3 sequence: CASSKAENTEAFF. The CDR3 nucleotides read TGTGCCAGCAGCAAGGCAGAGAACACTGAAGCTTTCTTT. This sequence joins TRBV2 and TRBJ1-1; D is uncertain. The CDR3 runs to 13 residues. The V gene's germline CDR1 is SNHLY and CDR2 FYNNEI. V lost 6 bases to trimming and J lost 1 base, with 9 bases between them.

The chain joins TRBV5-1 to TRBJ2-7; D may be TRBD2 (7 bases). Germline values: CDR1 SGHRS, CDR2 YFSETQ. V was clipped by 3 bases and J by 9 bases, with 10 bases between them. The CDR3 totals 11 residues. The CDR3 here is CASSSGEGQYF. The CDR3 DNA reads as TGCGCCAGCAGCTCAGGGGAGGGGCAGTACTTC.

In this sample, this clonotype turned up a few times. This chain links TRBV24-1 with TRBJ2-7, with 7 positions matching TRBD2. V dropped 1 base and J dropped 10; count of bases not matched to a gene: 9. Germline V gene lookup returns CDR1 KGHDR and CDR2 SFDVKD. The CDR3 is 14 residues long. CDR3 residues: CATSDLGQGGSQYF. For the CDR3, the DNA is TGTGCCACCAGTGATTTAGGGCAGGGAGGGAGTCAGTACTTC.

The chain employs TRBV24-1 and TRBJ1-5, with D hard to call. The V gene lost 9 bases and the J gene lost 1 base, with 9 bases spanning the gap. This CDR3 region has 13 residues. Germline V CDR1 and CDR2: KGHDR, SFDVKD. The CDR3 region has the DNA TGTGCCACCTCCAGGACGAGCAATCAGCCCCAGCATTTT. It codes for CATSRTSNQPQHF.

Of note for this clonotype: The junction does not match germline at one end; this may be a read error. The V and J genes are TRBV7-3 and TRBJ2-6; D is uncertain. This CDR3 has 14 residues. Germline V gene sequence: CDR1 SGHTA, CDR2 FQGTGA. This CDR3 reads CASSLVANPGTEAF. Written as DNA, the CDR3 is TGTGCCAGCAGCTTAGTAGCAAATCCGGGCACTGAAGCTTTC.

The rearrangement joins TRBV10-3 to TRBJ1-6, with D possibly matching TRBD1 (5 bases). CDR3 length: 14 amino acids. Germline loops: CDR1 ENHRY, CDR2 SYGVKD. V lost 0 bases, J lost 11 bases, and 11 bases lay in between. The CDR3 reads CAISESRGPTPLHF. CDR3 coding DNA: TGTGCCATCAGTGAGTCGAGGGGCCCTACACCCCTCCACTTT.

This clonotype came up a few times. The chain carries TRBV2 and TRBJ2-6, with D unclear. Germline V gene sequence: CDR1 SNHLY, CDR2 FYNNEI. The CDR3 consists of 14 residues. Trimming removed 7 bases from V and 0 bases from J, with 7 bases in between. The CDR3: CASTLPSGANVLTF. The CDR3 nucleotides read TGTGCCAGCACCTTACCCTCTGGGGCCAACGTCCTGACTTTC.

This clonotype was seen once. This chain connects TRBV10-3 to TRBJ1-6; no definite D call. Between the trimmed V and J ends, which lost 0 bases and 7 bases, there was a span of 7 bases. The germline V gene encodes CDR1 ENHRY and CDR2 SYGVKD. The CDR3 has 14 amino acids. DNA of the CDR3: TGTGCCATCAGTGAGTCGTTGGGGAATTCACCCCTCCACTTT. This encodes CAISESLGNSPLHF.

The table lists this clonotype with many counts. V usage is TRBV9 and J usage is TRBJ2-7, with 14 bases identical to TRBD2. Germline CDR1 is SGDLS and CDR2 is YYNGEE. This CDR3 is 17 amino acids long. V lost 4 bases, J lost 0 bases, and 6 bases stayed unmatched. The chain's CDR3 is CASSLGGLAGGSYEQYF. The DNA of the CDR3 is TGTGCCAGCAGCCTGGGAGGACTAGCGGGGGGCTCCTACGAGCAGTACTTC.

The chain couples TRBV10-3 to TRBJ2-2; the match to TRBD1 covers 7 bases. The length of the CDR3 is 13 residues. CDR1 ENHRY and CDR2 SYGVKD come from the germline V gene. In DNA, the CDR3 is TGTGGCACCCAGACAGGGTACACCGGGGAGCTGTTTTTT. It codes for CGTQTGYTGELFF.

This clonotype was seen ten or more times. The chain uses TRBV15 and TRBJ1-1; D not resolved. The V end lost 1 base, the J end lost 3 bases, and 9 bases lay between the germline ends. This CDR3 region has 14 residues. Germline assignment: CDR1 LNHNV and CDR2 YYDKDF (reference sequence). Written as DNA, the CDR3 is TGTGCCACCAGCAGAGTTTCTCGGGACACTGAAGCTTTCTTT. Its protein is CATSRVSRDTEAFF.

V usage is TRBV25-1 and J usage is TRBJ1-5; 7 bases are shared with TRBD1. The V and J ends lost 3 bases and 1 base, in that order; junction bases with no gene match: 3. The CDR3 runs to 15 residues. CDR1 and CDR2 (germline): MGHDK, SYGVNS. Here the CDR3 DNA reads TGTGCCAGCAGTGATGACAGGGTGAGCAATCAGCCCCAGCATTTT. This sequence encodes CASSDDRVSNQPQHF.

Many counts were recorded for this clonotype. The chain employs TRBV10-3 and TRBJ1-2; tentative D call: TRBD1 (5 bases). V lost 7 bases and J lost 6, with 9 bases in between. Germline CDR1 and CDR2: ENHRY and SYGVKD. This CDR3 has 11 amino acids. The CDR3 sequence: CAITGRDGYTF. The CDR3 DNA reads as TGTGCCATCACAGGGAGGGATGGCTACACCTTC.

This chain uses TRBV20-1 with TRBJ2-7, with TRBD2 identical over 11 bases. V lost 4 bases to trimming and J lost 3 bases; unmatched junction nucleotides: 8. The germline gives CDR1 DFQATT, CDR2 SNEGSKA (reference sequence). The CDR3 runs to 15 residues. DNA of the CDR3: TGCAGTGCTAAGAGAATTGGGACTAGCGGCTACGAGCAGTACTTC. Translated, it gives CSAKRIGTSGYEQYF.

This chain links TRBV10-3 with TRBJ2-5; D not certain. Trimming shortened V by 9 bases and J by 3 bases, and 14 bases separated the two germline ends. The CDR3 is 13 residues long. In germline, CDR1 is ENHRY, CDR2 SYGVKD. The CDR3 DNA follows: TGTGCCATAAACAGCCGAGAAAAAGAGACCCAGTACTTC. Protein: CAINSREKETQYF.

This clonotype was picked up one time. V and J are TRBV2 and TRBJ2-7, with 8 bases matching TRBD2. J gave up 4 bases and V 3 bases, and 2 bases lay outside the gene matches. CDR1 is SNHLY and CDR2 is FYNNEI in the germline V gene. This CDR3 has 13 residues. The DNA for the CDR3 is TGTGCCAGCAGTGACGGCGGGAGGTACGAGCAGTACTTC. Translation: CASSDGGRYEQYF.

As DNA, the CDR3 is TGTGCCAGCAGCCCAGACTACGAGCAGTACTTC. It is translated as CASSPDYEQYF. This sequence joins TRBV7-9 and TRBJ2-7, with no clear D. The CDR3 runs 11 residues. V lost 5 bases to trimming and J lost 3 bases, with 5 bases between them. Germline V gene lookup returns CDR1 SEHNR and CDR2 FQNEAQ (reference sequence).

This clonotype occurred a few times. The V call is TRBV6-1, the J call TRBJ1-1; D gene ambiguous. The CDR3 sequence is 13 residues long. Looked up from germline, CDR1 is MNHNS and CDR2 is SASEGT. V dropped 10 bases and J dropped 0 bases, with 12 bases sitting between them. The CDR3, as DNA: TGTGCCACCGGACGGTTGCTGAACACTGAAGCTTTCTTT. Translating gives CATGRLLNTEAFF.

This clonotype has at least ten counts. J is TRBJ1-2 and V is TRBV12-3 or TRBV12-4; maybe TRBD1 (5 bases). Trimming removed 6 bases from V and 14 bases from J, with 16 bases in between. CDR3 length equals 11 residues. CDR3 coding DNA: TGTGCCAGCAGCGTCGGGACTTCCTGGACCTTC. Translation: CASSVGTSWTF.

The chain has TRBV29-1 and TRBJ2-7; perhaps TRBD1 as D (5 bases). Germline CDR1 and CDR2: SQVTM and ANQGSEA. This CDR3 comprises 11 residues. V was clipped by 6 bases and J by 7 bases, with 13 bases between them. CDR3: CSVDKNEEQYF. The CDR3 DNA reads as TGCAGCGTGGACAAAAATGAAGAGCAGTACTTC.